These 5 T cell receptor beta chains came from one sample sequenced in a study of T cells in Graves' hyperthyroidism and ophthalmopathy. Using RNA transcripts as the source, TCR beta CDR3 regions were amplified. First-round RT-PCR of the TCR CDR3 relied on the HTBI primer set. TCRdb ran MiXCR on the multiplex PCR reads and lists one entry per CDR3 protein. The table records approximately 410,000 distinct CDR3 sequences, under 15% of them present only once. Specimen: blood. These receptors were obtained from a man between 18 and 35 years old with Graves' ophthalmopathy.

This clonotype was seen at least ten times. The chain is built from TRBV13 and TRBJ2-3, with no clear D. Trimming shortened V by 4 bases and J by 4 bases, and 6 bases separated the two germline ends. The CDR3 sequence is 12 residues long. The V gene's germline CDR1 is PRHDT and CDR2 FYEKMQ (reference sequence). The CDR3 DNA sequence: TGTGCCAGCAGCTCCCCCCCAGATACGCAGTATTTT. Its translation is CASSSPPDTQYF.

Many counts were recorded for this clonotype. The rearrangement links TRBV6-1 to TRBJ1-1; D might be TRBD1 (5 bases). This CDR3 is built from 14 residues. V lost 5 bases and J lost 1, with 11 bases in between. Looked up from germline, CDR1 is MNHNS and CDR2 is SASEGT. The CDR3 protein is CASSLERGNTEAFF. For the CDR3, the DNA is TGTGCCAGCAGTTTGGAGAGGGGGAACACTGAAGCTTTCTTT.

This clonotype showed up many times. The chain carries TRBV5-1 and TRBJ1-2; a weak D match, TRBD1 (5 bases). Germline V gene lookup returns CDR1 SGHRS and CDR2 YFSETQ. Between the trimmed V and J ends, which lost 3 bases and 4 bases, there was a span of 16 bases. This CDR3 spans 15 amino acids. CDR3 sequence (DNA): TGCGCCAGCAGCTCCAGGGTAGGGGATGGCTATGGCTACACCTTC. Translating gives CASSSRVGDGYGYTF.

Ten or more counts support this clonotype. The CDR3 DNA is TGTGCCAGCAGCCAAGGACAGGCTGAAAAACTGTTTTTT. This gives the protein CASSQGQAEKLFF. The chain uses TRBV3-1 and TRBJ1-4; perhaps TRBD1 as D (6 bases). Germline V gene lookup returns CDR1 LGHDT and CDR2 YNNKEL (reference sequence). Trimming took off 1 base at V and 7 bases at J, with 7 bases between the two ends. This CDR3 spans 13 amino acids.

This clonotype was recorded at least ten times. The chain links TRBV29-1 to TRBJ1-2, with 10 bases that match TRBD1. This CDR3 has 13 residues. Unmatched junction bases numbered 10, after V lost 7 bases and J lost 8 bases. Germline assignment: CDR1 SQVTM and CDR2 ANQGSEA. The CDR3 sequence: CSDQDRGYRGYTF. For the CDR3, the DNA is TGCAGCGACCAGGACAGGGGGTATCGCGGCTACACCTTC.